The 14 T cell receptor delta chains listed next were all sequenced from one sample in a study of gamma-delta T cells after stem cell transplantation listed by TCRdb under 2016. Library construction relied on RT-PCR. The instrument was an Illumina MiSeq. TCRdb reanalyzed the public reads with the CATT caller, and identical DNA sequences were merged afterwards. Across this sample there are 1,500 to 1,700 delta-chain clones, with 1.5% to 2% seen only once. The top ten clones comprise about 43% of the sample. Sequencing was carried out using gamma-delta T cells. The receptors were sampled from a human donor. It is not recorded whose cells these are; they may come from a transplant donor.

On this clone itself: One base separates it from a far larger clone, so it is likely a read error. The chain employs TRDV1 and TRDJ3; 8 nucleotides match TRDD3. This CDR3 has 24 amino acids. Germline CDR1 is TSWWSYY and CDR2 is QGS. The CDR3 region is CALGALVSTLTGGLSSWDARQMFF. CDR3 bases: TGTGCTCTTGGGGCCCTAGTATCTACACTTACTGGGGGTCTTAGCTCCTGGGACGCCCGACAGATGTTTTTC.

As for this clone: One base separates it from a far larger clone, so it is likely a read error. The chain links TRDV2 to TRDJ3, with 8 bases lining up with TRDD3. The CDR3 sequence is 21 residues long. CDR1 and CDR2 from the germline V gene are GEAIGNYY and EKD. CDR3 protein: CACGTTGLWGSPSWDTRQMFF. CDR3 DNA: TGTGCCTGTGGCACCACGGGGCTCTGGGGGAGCCCTTCCTGGGACACCCGACAGATGTTTTTC.

This clone was counted between two and nine times. TCRdb's protein for this DNA is that of a much larger clone and differs from the translation at residue 8, likely a read error; the protein shown is the DNA translation. The J gene is TRDJ3, the V gene TRDV1; 8 nucleotides align to TRDD3. The V segment lost 4 bases and the J segment 0 bases; nucleotides outside the gene matches: 23. Per the germline V gene, CDR1 is TSWWSYY and CDR2 is QGS. The CDR3 runs to 24 residues. CDR3 nucleotide sequence: TGTGCTCTTGGGGCCCTAGTATATACACTTACTGGGGGTCTTAGCTCCTGGGACACCCGACAGATGTTTTTC. Translation gives CALGALVYTLTGGLSSWDTRQMFF.

This clone was seen a few times. It is likely a read error: a sequence one base away is far more abundant. The rearrangement links TRDV1 to TRDJ2; the D call may be TRDD2 or TRDD3 (5 bases each). The germline CDR1 and CDR2 sequences are TSWWSYY and QGS. There are 21 residues in the CDR3. Here the CDR3 DNA reads TGTGCTCTTGGGGAACCTCACTTCCCTGATCGGGGAGAGTCTTTGGCAGCACAACTCTTCTTT. Residues: CALGEPHFPDRGESLAAQLFF.

Only a few counts were recorded for this clone. With a far larger clone one base away, a read error is the likely cause. This chain links TRDV1 with TRDJ1; the match to TRDD3 covers 11 bases. Germline V gene data show CDR1 as TSWWSYY and CDR2 as QGS. The CDR3 covers 20 residues. The CDR3 is CALGGPSYAWGILNTDKPIF. The CDR3 DNA reads as TGTGCTCTTGGGGGACCGTCCTACGCCTGGGGGATACTGAACACCGATAAACCCATCTTT.

This clone occurred a few times. TCRdb's protein for this DNA is that of a much larger clone and differs from the translation at residue 8, likely a read error; the protein shown is the DNA translation. The chain links TRDV1 to TRDJ1; 7 bases match TRDD3. The V segment lost 1 base and the J segment 3 bases; nucleotides outside the gene matches: 11. Germline V CDR1 and CDR2: TSWWSYY, QGS. The CDR3 extends over 17 amino acids. The DNA for the CDR3 is TGTGCTCTTGGGGAACACCCTGCGGGGGGATCGGCCGATAAACTCATCTTT. Translated, it gives CALGEHPAGGSADKLIF.

This clone is large by share. Other DNA sequences of this sample code for an identical CDR3. The rearrangement links TRDV1 to TRDJ1, with 12 bases aligning to TRDD3. The CDR3 sequence is 22 residues long. J lost 4 bases, V lost 1 base, and 22 bases had no gene match. Germline lookup yields CDR1 TSWWSYY and CDR2 QGS. CDR3 in DNA: TGTGCTCTTGGGGAACGGACCTACCTTCACTGGGGGATACACGAATTAAGCGATAAACTCATCTTT. Protein sequence: CALGERTYLHWGIHELSDKLIF.

There are a few counts of this clone. TCRdb lists the protein of a much larger clone for this DNA, which differs at residue 4, so this is likely a read error; the protein given here is translated from the DNA itself. V is TRDV2 and J is TRDJ1; D unresolved. In germline, CDR1 is GEAIGNYY, CDR2 EKD. The CDR3 contains 14 residues. The CDR3 protein is CACGTAPTTDKLIF. CDR3 DNA sequence: TGTGCCTGTGGCACCGCCCCCACCACCGATAAACTCATCTTT.

This clone occurred a few times. A much bigger clone sits one base away, suggesting this may be a read error. This sample includes further DNA sequences coding for the same CDR3. The DNA of the CDR3 is TGTGCTCTTGGGGAATTTAAACACCCCAAGTATAGCCTAGTGAGAGTGGGGGATCCCGATACCGATAAACTCATCTTT. Its translation is CALGEFKHPKYSLVRVGDPDTDKLIF. J is TRDJ1 and V is TRDV1, with 8 bases fitting TRDD3. Germline-derived CDR1 and CDR2 are TSWWSYY and QGS. The CDR3 is made up of 26 amino acids. V lost 2 bases to trimming and J lost 2 bases; unmatched junction nucleotides: 37.

This clone was observed a few times. One base away lies a much larger clone, so this may be a sequencing read error. The rearrangement links TRDV1 to TRDJ1, with 8 bases identical to TRDD3. Germline V CDR1 and CDR2: TSWWSYY, QGS. The CDR3 is made up of 22 amino acids. V shed 1 base, J shed 1 base, and the junction held 23 bases outside the gene matches. CDR3 bases: TGTGCTCTTGGGGAACCAGCCTTCCGCCGTACTGGGGGTCCTCTTTTCACCGATAAACTCATCTTT. Its translation is CALGEPAFRRTGGPLFTDKLIF.

A remark on this clone: With a far larger clone one base away, a read error is the likely cause. The chain combines TRDV2 with TRDJ3; 8 bases match TRDD3. The V and J ends lost 2 bases and 1 base, in that order; junction bases with no gene match: 15. Germline-derived CDR1 and CDR2 are GEAIGNYY and EKD. This CDR3 has 21 amino acids. This CDR3 reads CACDITGLWGSPSWDTRQMFF. In nucleotides, the CDR3 is TGTGCCTGTGACATCACGGGGCTCTGGGGGAGCCCTTCCTGGGACACCCGACAGATGTTTTTC.

By sample share, this clone is large. In the same sample, other DNA sequences code for this CDR3. CDR3 region: CACDLLGERGNTDKLIF. CDR3 DNA sequence: TGTGCCTGTGACCTACTGGGGGAGAGGGGGAACACCGATAAACTCATCTTT. The chain couples TRDV2 to TRDJ1; TRDD3 matches at 9 bases. V was pared by 3 bases and J by 0 bases, with 10 bases of the junction left unmatched. CDR1 is GEAIGNYY and CDR2 is EKD in the germline V gene. The CDR3 runs 17 residues.

There are a few counts of this clone. With only one base between it and a far larger clone, this is likely a read error. Other DNA sequences within the sample encode an identical CDR3. The chain recombines TRDV1 with TRDJ1; 7 bases are a match to TRDD3. The CDR3 runs to 22 residues. V was pared by 3 bases and J by 0 bases, with 25 bases of the junction left unmatched. Germline values: CDR1 TSWWSYY, CDR2 QGS. The CDR3 is CALGDLRLPKYWGSLYTDKLIF. The CDR3 DNA is TGTGCTCTTGGGGACCTCCGCCTGCCCAAGTACTGGGGATCCTTGTACACCGATAAACTCATCTTT.

This clone was counted between two and nine times. This may be a read error: a much more frequent sequence differs by one nucleotide. The chain carries TRDV1 and TRDJ1; 13 bases agree with TRDD3. CDR3 length: 26 residues. J gave up 0 bases and V 3 bases, and 31 bases lay outside the gene matches. CDR1 and CDR2 (germline): TSWWSYY, QGS. DNA for the CDR3: TGTGCTCTTGGGGAGCCCTTTTCTACTAATCTCCTACTGGGGGATACGCTCCCCCGGGACACCGATAAACTCATCTTT. Translating it yields CALGEPFSTNLLLGDTLPRDTDKLIF.